The T cell receptor (beta chain) described here comes from a study of T-cell memory formation after mild COVID-19. The ends were cut back, 2 bases at V and 2 bases at J, with 16 bases in the middle. There are 16 residues in the CDR3. From germline, CDR1 is SGHTA and CDR2 FQGNSA. This clonotype showed up just a few times. TCRdb re-called the 5' RACE reads through MiXCR, storing one row per CDR3 protein. The data hold 250,000 to 300,000 distinct CDR3 sequences, with 15% to 20% observed a single time. Sequenced: PBMCs or a T cell subset sorted from them (not recorded which). The chain is built from TRBV7-2 and TRBJ2-7; D remains unclear. The clonotype was recovered from a young man who had mild COVID-19 (a few samples of this study predate the infection). Cell type and time point are not known. The CDR3 nucleotides are TGTGCCAGCAGCTTATTTCCCCGGACCTCCACCTACGAGCAGTACGTC. It is translated as CASSLFPRTSTYEQYV.